Detailed here is one TCR beta chain. Its matching antigen is unknown. The read falls 3 residues short of the CDR3 end, and the missing part is taken from the germline J gene. The data were produced by immunoSEQ multiplex PCR, yet TCRdb's version contains in-frame clones alone and is incomplete. The listing records roughly 48,000 clones. The data stem from a study of Tregs in tolerant kidney transplant recipients. Unstimulated regulatory T cells (CD4+CD25+CD127-), CD4+CD25- non-regulatory cells, CD4 and CD8 cells were FACS-sorted from thawed PBMCs. Overall study results and limits: Antigen-driven expansion was suggested because donor-specific Tregs expanded more than all Tregs in tolerant patients. Findings come from small patient numbers and require larger validation.

V lost 3 bases, J lost 1 base, and 3 bases lay in between. The CDR3 loop spans 12 amino acids. Looked up from germline, CDR1 is MNHNS and CDR2 is SASEGT. This TCR derives from a human donor who received a combined kidney and bone marrow transplant. V and J are TRBV6-1 and TRBJ1-1; D is ambiguous. Sequencing used CD4+ T cells from blood, obtained before the transplant. The part of the CDR3 DNA that was read is TGTGCCAGCAGTGACAGGAACACTGAA. It is translated as CASSDRNTE. The full-length CDR3 reads as CASSDRNTEAFF.